This paragraph reports one T cell receptor beta chain. The CDR3 sequence is 18 residues long. Germline V lookup: CDR1 SGDLS, CDR2 YYNGEE. V shed 1 base, J shed 7 bases, and the junction held 15 bases outside the gene matches. Clones were read by immunoSEQ multiplex PCR, and TCRdb kept only the in-frame ones, dropping some. The sample has tens of thousands of clones; approximately 92% are singletons. The sample belongs to a study of OX40 agonist ivuxolimab in advanced cancers. J is TRBJ2-2 and V is TRBV9, with 8 nucleotides matching TRBD2. Specimen: CD4+ or CD8+ T cells sorted from blood, collected in a trial of the OX40 agonist ivuxolimab. This TCR derives from an adult with an advanced solid tumor such as melanoma, head and neck, liver or kidney cancer. The CDR3 coding sequence is TGTGCCAGCAGCGTACGTAGCAGCGGGAGCCCTAGTCTCGGGGAGCTGTTTTTT. Amino acid sequence: CASSVRSSGSPSLGELFF.